These 19 T cell receptor beta chains originate from one sample sequenced in a study of a mutant IDH1 vaccine in newly diagnosed glioma. The data were produced by immunoSEQ multiplex PCR, yet TCRdb's version contains in-frame clones alone and is incomplete. This sample has about 96,000 clones; around 80% occur once, and the top ten carry roughly 7%. Time point defined: baseline, week 1 (first vaccination visit). Treatment defined: pre-vaccination baseline after standard-of-care therapy. The source was PBMCs, collected from a glioma patient treated with radiotherapy, temozolomide or both. The receptors originated from a middle-aged man with glioma.

CDR3 bases: TGCGCCAGCAGCTACGGTAGCGGGAGGGATCGCAATGAGCAGTTCTTC. It is translated as CASSYGSGRDRNEQFF. This chain links TRBV5-1 with TRBJ2-1, with 11 nucleotides matching TRBD2. The CDR3 runs 16 residues. The germline CDR1 and CDR2 sequences are SGHRS and YFSETQ. V trimming: 3 bases; J trimming: 6 bases; junction bases outside the gene matches: 8.

The J gene is TRBJ2-7, the V gene TRBV5-6; 10 bases map to TRBD2. The germline CDR1 and CDR2 sequences are SGHDT and YYEEEE. The CDR3 has 16 amino acids. The junction had 11 bases not matched to a gene; V was cut back by 4 bases and J by 4 bases. For the CDR3, the DNA is TGTGCCAGCAGCGTCAGGGCTAGCGGGAGTCGGTACGAGCAGTACTTC. Amino acid sequence: CASSVRASGSRYEQYF.

CDR3 loop: CASSLTAEYNEKLFF. For the CDR3, the DNA is TGCGCCAGCAGCTTAACGGCAGAATATAATGAAAAACTGTTTTTT. V gene TRBV5-1 combines with J gene TRBJ1-4, with D unclear. The germline V gene encodes CDR1 SGHRS and CDR2 YFSETQ. V lost 2 bases, J lost 4 bases, and 12 bases lay in between. The length of the CDR3 is 15 residues.

As regards this clone: The identical CDR3 is also encoded by other nucleotide sequences in the sample. The V gene is TRBV5-8, the J gene TRBJ2-2; perhaps TRBD2 as D (6 bases). The CDR3 runs 17 residues. The germline V and J ends were trimmed by 4 bases and 5 bases, with 21 bases remaining between them. Per the germline V gene, CDR1 is SGHTS and CDR2 is YDEGEE. CDR3 protein: CASSLKMAMAGTGELFF. In DNA form, the CDR3 reads TGTGCCAGCAGCCTGAAGATGGCAATGGCGGGGACCGGGGAGCTGTTTTTT.

The sample holds a few counts of this clone. The DNA for the CDR3 is TGTGCCAGCAGCCAGATGGGTGAAGCTTTCTTT. Its protein is CASSQMGEAFF. The rearrangement joins TRBV11-2 to TRBJ1-1; D unclear. V gave up 5 bases and J gave up 7 bases, with 8 bases separating them. The CDR3 length is 11 residues. CDR1 SGHAT and CDR2 FQNNGV come from the germline V gene.

The chain employs TRBV9 and TRBJ2-7, with 9 positions matching TRBD1. The length of the CDR3 is 15 residues. Unmatched junction bases numbered 4, after V lost 3 bases and J lost 0 bases. Germline V gives CDR1 SGDLS, CDR2 YYNGEE. CDR3 sequence: CASSEGQGSSYEQYF. CDR3 DNA: TGTGCCAGCAGCGAGGGACAGGGTAGCTCCTACGAGCAGTACTTC.

This clone appeared a few times. In nucleotides, the CDR3 is TGTGCCAGCAGCGTAGAGGGCAGGGCTGAAGCTTTCTTT. Protein sequence: CASSVEGRAEAFF. V and J are TRBV9 and TRBJ1-1, with a weak D call TRBD1 (5 bases). The V end was cut by 0 bases, the J end by 6 bases, with 9 bases between. Germline CDR1 SGDLS, CDR2 YYNGEE. This CDR3 region has 13 residues. The full variable domain, in which reference TRBV9 and TRBJ1-1 provide the parts outside the CDR3, is DSGVTQTPKHLITATGQRVTLRCSPRSGDLSVYWYQQSLDQGLQFLIQYYNGEERAKGNILERFSAQQFPDLHSELNLSSLELGDSALYFCASSVEGRAEAFFGQGTRLTVV.

CDR3 residues: CASSFMGEGGNTIYF. The CDR3 DNA reads TGTGCCAGCAGCTTCATGGGTGAGGGTGGAAACACCATATATTTT. This chain connects TRBV7-2 to TRBJ1-3; D is unresolved. Germline V gene data show CDR1 as SGHTA and CDR2 as FQGNSA. V lost 3 bases and J 3 bases, leaving 12 bases between the germline ends. This CDR3 has 15 amino acids. Using reference TRBV7-2 and TRBJ1-3 for the parts outside the CDR3, the full variable domain is GAGVSQSPSNKVTEKGKDVELRCDPISGHTALYWYRQSLGQGLEFLIYFQGNSAPDKSGLPSDRFSAERTGGSVSTLTIQRTQQEDSAVYLCASSFMGEGGNTIYFGEGSWLTVV.

The chain is built from TRBV5-6 and TRBJ1-2; no clear D. This CDR3 spans 15 amino acids. Germline CDR1 is SGHDT and CDR2 is YYEEEE. Trimming took off 1 base at V and 4 bases at J, with 14 bases between the two ends. CDR3 DNA: TGTGCCAGCAGCTTGTCCGCAGGCCTGGGCTATGGCTACACCTTC. Protein product: CASSLSAGLGYGYTF. The variable domain in full, completed from reference TRBV5-6 and TRBJ1-2, reads DAGVTQSPTHLIKTRGQQVTLRCSPKSGHDTVSWYQQALGQGPQFIFQYYEEEERQRGNFPDRFSGHQFPNYSSELNVNALLLGDSALYLCASSLSAGLGYGYTFGSGTRLTVV.

The chain recombines TRBV7-2 with TRBJ1-1; D is unclear. CDR3 length: 13 residues. Germline assignment: CDR1 SGHTA and CDR2 FQGNSA. Trimming removed 1 base from V and 5 bases from J, with 8 bases in between. Here the CDR3 DNA reads TGTGCCAGCAGCTTAGATCAAAGGACTGAAGCTTTCTTT. It yields the protein CASSLDQRTEAFF. Filled out from reference TRBV7-2 and TRBJ1-1, the complete variable domain reads GAGVSQSPSNKVTEKGKDVELRCDPISGHTALYWYRQSLGQGLEFLIYFQGNSAPDKSGLPSDRFSAERTGGSVSTLTIQRTQQEDSAVYLCASSLDQRTEAFFGQGTRLTVV.

The genes are TRBV11-2 and TRBJ1-3, with D tentatively TRBD1 (6 bases). The germline CDR1 and CDR2 sequences are SGHAT and FQNNGV. The CDR3 contains 17 residues. Trimming left V 0 bases short and J 0 bases short, with 12 bases between. CDR3 sequence: CASSLDMGAYSGNTIYF. DNA for the CDR3: TGTGCCAGCAGCTTAGATATGGGGGCCTACTCTGGAAACACCATATATTTT.

The chain is built from TRBV29-1 and TRBJ2-7, with TRBD2 as a possible D gene (5 bases). The CDR3 is 11 amino acids. Germline CDR1 SQVTM, CDR2 ANQGSEA. The V end lost 6 bases, the J end lost 7 bases, and 13 bases lay between the germline ends. This CDR3 reads CSVGELVEQYF. Written as DNA, the CDR3 is TGCAGCGTCGGGGAATTGGTTGAGCAGTACTTC.

The chain links TRBV2 to TRBJ2-2; D perhaps matches TRBD1 (6 bases). Germline V gene data show CDR1 as SNHLY and CDR2 as FYNNEI. Trimming took off 6 bases at V and 6 bases at J, with 8 bases between the two ends. The CDR3 has 12 residues. The CDR3: CASRGGSGELFF. DNA of the CDR3: TGTGCCAGCAGAGGGGGTTCCGGGGAGCTGTTTTTT.

The chain uses TRBV2 and TRBJ2-7; 12 bases agree with TRBD2. The junction had 5 bases not matched to a gene; V was cut back by 5 bases and J by 3 bases. Looked up from germline, CDR1 is SNHLY and CDR2 is FYNNEI. CDR3 length: 15 residues. CDR3 residues: CASSRLAGELYEQYF. CDR3 sequence (DNA): TGTGCCAGCAGTAGACTAGCGGGAGAGCTCTACGAGCAGTACTTC.

This clone was observed a few times. The chain joins TRBV6-1 to TRBJ1-1, with TRBD1 as a possible D gene (5 bases). The CDR3 length is 14 residues. The germline V gene encodes CDR1 MNHNS and CDR2 SASEGT. The germline V and J ends were trimmed by 6 bases and 4 bases, with 15 bases remaining between them. The CDR3 sequence: CASREGNVGTEAFF. The CDR3 nucleotides read TGTGCCAGCAGGGAGGGGAACGTAGGCACTGAAGCTTTCTTT.

V gene TRBV19 combines with J gene TRBJ2-6; no clear D. Per germline, CDR1 LNHDA and CDR2 SQIVND (reference sequence). The CDR3 is made up of 15 amino acids. V was shortened by 3 bases and J by 0 bases, with 6 bases between the two germline ends. CDR3 DNA: TGTGCCAGTAGTATTATAAGCTCTGGGGCCAACGTCCTGACTTTC. It encodes CASSIISSGANVLTF.

The V call is TRBV4-2, the J call TRBJ2-7, with 7 bases fitting TRBD2. Germline trimming cut 1 base from V and 2 bases from J; bases unmatched to any gene: 5. This CDR3 region has 15 residues. Germline CDR1 LGHNA, CDR2 YNFKEQ. The CDR3 is CASSQGASGAYEQYF. In DNA form, the CDR3 reads TGTGCCAGCAGCCAAGGGGCTAGCGGCGCCTACGAGCAGTACTTC.

This clone has only a few counts. The chain recombines TRBV15 with TRBJ1-5, with a possible D match to TRBD1 (6 bases). V was cut by 4 bases and J by 2 bases, with 12 bases left in between. This CDR3 spans 15 amino acids. Germline assignment: CDR1 LNHNV and CDR2 YYDKDF (reference sequence). CDR3 bases: TGTGCCACCAGCATCCGAGGGGGGGGCAATCAGCCCCAGCATTTT. The encoded protein is CATSIRGGGNQPQHF.

V usage is TRBV4-1 and J usage is TRBJ2-1; 8 nucleotides line up with TRBD2. The V and J ends lost 0 bases and 2 bases, in that order; junction bases with no gene match: 6. Germline loops: CDR1 MGHRA, CDR2 YSYEKL. The CDR3 loop spans 17 amino acids. DNA of the CDR3: TGCGCCAGCAGCCAAGATGAGACGGGAGGGGCCTACAATGAGCAGTTCTTC. The encoded protein is CASSQDETGGAYNEQFF.